The table lists the clone carrying this T cell receptor beta chain with a few counts. Its target is not known. Sampling consisted of one heparinised blood draw per donor, averaging around 120 mL. This record belongs to a study of beta chain features in type 1 diabetes. Study-wide results and caveats: Researchers reported that naive, central memory and Treg TCRB repertoires appeared more similar in patients than in healthy donors. PCR might favor shorter templates, equally in patients and controls. Among all four CD4+ subsets, Type 1 diabetes patients had TCRB CDR3s that were moderately but significantly shorter.

Reverse transcribing all isolated RNA meant expressed TCRB transcripts were sequenced. Naive, central memory and regulatory T cell samples averaged around 3.5 million immunoSEQ reads each. Measured with immunoSEQ multiplex PCR; TCRdb has only the in-frame clones, and not every one. The sample contains more than 200,000 clones, around 16% of which appear only once. This CDR3 spans 11 amino acids. The V end lost 0 bases, the J end lost 13 bases, and 7 bases lay between the germline ends. Germline V CDR1 and CDR2: LNHNV, YYDKDF (reference sequence). The gene calls are TRBV15 and TRBJ2-1; D gene ambiguous. The TCR originated in a man between 25 and 39 years old with type 1 diabetes. What was sequenced was naive CD4+ T cells from blood. CDR3 coding DNA: TGTGCCACCAGCAGAGAGGCAGGCCAGTTCTTC. Protein sequence: CATSREAGQFF.